This TCR beta chain was captured in a study of T cells in localized non-small cell lung cancer. The V and J ends lost 6 bases and 10 bases respectively, with 10 bases between them. Germline V gene data show CDR1 as SEHNR and CDR2 as FQNEAQ (reference sequence). The CDR3 sequence is 12 residues long. Method: immunoSEQ multiplex PCR; TCRdb's copy keeps in-frame clones and lacks some. The profile shows some 50,000 clones, over 70% of them singletons. As regards this clone: This CDR3 is also generated by other DNA sequences in the sample.

The sample in question was peripheral blood mononuclear cells, obtained before any cancer treatment. The receptor's source is a man aged 40 to 70 with stage III lung adenocarcinoma. The chain joins TRBV7-9 to TRBJ1-6; D is undetermined. CDR3 nucleotide sequence: TGTGCCAGCAGTTCTACAGAATCACCCCTCCACTTT. Translating it yields CASSSTESPLHF.